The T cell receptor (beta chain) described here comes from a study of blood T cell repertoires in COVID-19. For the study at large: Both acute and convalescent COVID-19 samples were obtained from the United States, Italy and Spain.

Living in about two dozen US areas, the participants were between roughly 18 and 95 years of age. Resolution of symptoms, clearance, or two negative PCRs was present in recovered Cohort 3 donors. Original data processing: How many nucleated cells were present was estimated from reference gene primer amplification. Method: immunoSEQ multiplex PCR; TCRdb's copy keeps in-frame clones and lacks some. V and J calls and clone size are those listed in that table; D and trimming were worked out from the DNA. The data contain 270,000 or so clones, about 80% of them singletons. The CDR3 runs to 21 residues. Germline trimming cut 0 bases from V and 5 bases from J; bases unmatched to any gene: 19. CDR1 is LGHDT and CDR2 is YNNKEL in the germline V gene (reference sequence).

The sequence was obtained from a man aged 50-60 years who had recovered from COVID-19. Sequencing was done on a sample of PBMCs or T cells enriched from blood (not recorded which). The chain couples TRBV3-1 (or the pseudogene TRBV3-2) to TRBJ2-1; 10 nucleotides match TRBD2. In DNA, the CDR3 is TGTGCCAGCAGCCAAGATGGACGGGAAGCTAGCGGGAGAGGGAGGCACAATGAGCAGTTCTTC. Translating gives CASSQDGREASGRGRHNEQFF.